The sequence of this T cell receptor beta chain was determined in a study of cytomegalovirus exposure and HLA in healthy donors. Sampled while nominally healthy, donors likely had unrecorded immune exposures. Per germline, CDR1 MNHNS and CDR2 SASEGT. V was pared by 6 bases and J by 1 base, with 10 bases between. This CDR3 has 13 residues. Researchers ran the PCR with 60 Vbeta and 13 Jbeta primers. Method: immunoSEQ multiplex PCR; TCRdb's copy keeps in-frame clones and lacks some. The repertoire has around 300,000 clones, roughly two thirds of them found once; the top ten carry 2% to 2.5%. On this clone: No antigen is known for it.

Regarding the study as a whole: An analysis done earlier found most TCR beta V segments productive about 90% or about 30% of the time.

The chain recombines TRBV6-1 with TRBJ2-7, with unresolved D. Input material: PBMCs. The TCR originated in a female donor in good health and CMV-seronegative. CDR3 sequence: CASRPSRSYEQYF. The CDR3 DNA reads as TGTGCCAGCAGGCCGAGCAGGTCCTACGAGCAGTACTTC.